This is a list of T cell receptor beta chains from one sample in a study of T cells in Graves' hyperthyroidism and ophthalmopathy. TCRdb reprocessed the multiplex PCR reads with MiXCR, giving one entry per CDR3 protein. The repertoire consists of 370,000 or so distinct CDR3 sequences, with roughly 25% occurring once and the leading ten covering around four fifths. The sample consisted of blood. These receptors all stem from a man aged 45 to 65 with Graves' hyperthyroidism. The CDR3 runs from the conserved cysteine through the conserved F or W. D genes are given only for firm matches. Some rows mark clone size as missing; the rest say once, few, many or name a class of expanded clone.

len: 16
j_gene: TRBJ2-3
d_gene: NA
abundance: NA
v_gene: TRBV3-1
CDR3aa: CASSQDHVAATDTQYF

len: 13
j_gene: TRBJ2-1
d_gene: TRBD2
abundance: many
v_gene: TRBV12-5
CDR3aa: CASGTSGNNEQFF

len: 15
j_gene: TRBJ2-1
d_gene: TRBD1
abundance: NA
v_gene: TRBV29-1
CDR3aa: CSVEVGAGGYTEQFF

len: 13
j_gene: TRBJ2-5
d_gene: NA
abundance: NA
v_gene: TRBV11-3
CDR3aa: CASSLDRAETQYF

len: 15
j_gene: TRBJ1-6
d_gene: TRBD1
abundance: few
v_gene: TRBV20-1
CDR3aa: CSARDRVIFNSPLHF

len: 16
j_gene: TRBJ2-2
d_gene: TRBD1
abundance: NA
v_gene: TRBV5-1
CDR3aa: CASSLLGQGASGELFF

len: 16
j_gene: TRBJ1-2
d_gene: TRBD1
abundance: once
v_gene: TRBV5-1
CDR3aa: CASSYGTAVFPPGYTF

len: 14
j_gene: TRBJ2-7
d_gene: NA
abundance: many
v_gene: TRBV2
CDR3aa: CASSVGLNSYEQYF

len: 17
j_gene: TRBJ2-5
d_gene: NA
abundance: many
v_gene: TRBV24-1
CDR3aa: CATSDAVGRGQVETQYF

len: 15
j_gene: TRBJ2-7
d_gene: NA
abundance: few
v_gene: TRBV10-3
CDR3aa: CATRQHPTEYYEQYF

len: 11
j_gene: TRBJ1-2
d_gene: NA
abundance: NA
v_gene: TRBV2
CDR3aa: CASRRSAGYTF

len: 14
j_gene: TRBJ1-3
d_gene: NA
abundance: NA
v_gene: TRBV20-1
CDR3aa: CSARGGVAGNTIYF

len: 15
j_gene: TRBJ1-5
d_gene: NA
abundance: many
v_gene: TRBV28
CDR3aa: CASSPTHIGGQPQHF

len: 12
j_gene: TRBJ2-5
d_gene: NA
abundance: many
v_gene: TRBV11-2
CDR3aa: CASSLDFQTQYF

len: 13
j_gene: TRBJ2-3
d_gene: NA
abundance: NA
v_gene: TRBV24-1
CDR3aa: CATSDPPTDTQYF

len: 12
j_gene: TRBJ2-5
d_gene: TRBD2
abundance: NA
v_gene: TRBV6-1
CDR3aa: CASSLHGGERYF

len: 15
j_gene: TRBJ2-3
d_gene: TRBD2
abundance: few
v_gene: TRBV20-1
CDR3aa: CSASPLAGVPDTQYF

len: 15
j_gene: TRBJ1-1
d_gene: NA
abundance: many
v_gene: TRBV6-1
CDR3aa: CASSPQARRGTEAFF